These T cell receptor beta chains were read from a single sample in a study of blood T cells in healthy people across ages. Via MiXCR, TCRdb re-called the 5' RACE reads, giving one row per CDR3 protein. The table has roughly 410,000 distinct CDR3 sequences, roughly half seen once. Material: blood. The receptor source for this set is a man between 60 and 75 years old in good health. CDR3s include the opening cysteine and the closing phenylalanine or tryptophan.

j_gene,v_gene,CDR3aa
TRBJ2-5,TRBV20-1,CSAPRTGRRYQETQYF
TRBJ2-1,TRBV7-2,CASSSIGQASYNEQFF
TRBJ2-3,TRBV7-2,CASGPSGPSTDTQYF
TRBJ2-7,TRBV20-1,CSTRPSTEQYF
TRBJ2-3,TRBV18,CASSPPAGATDTQYF
TRBJ1-5,TRBV24-1,CATSETGPGQSNQPQHF
TRBJ2-1,TRBV7-2,CASSFYNPNEQFF
TRBJ2-7,TRBV12-3/TRBV12-4,CASSPLPSGGPNEQYF
TRBJ2-3,TRBV7-3,CASSSKGEGGTRGTDTQYF
TRBJ2-6,TRBV6-2/TRBV6-3,CASSRGGTFSGANVLTF
TRBJ1-1,TRBV29-1,CSVFIGLGNEAFF
TRBJ1-1,TRBV4-2,CASSRPEGFGATEAFF
TRBJ2-7,TRBV28,CASSRTGPFTYEQYF
TRBJ2-3,TRBV28,CASSSRGLTDTQYF
TRBJ2-5,TRBV7-2,CASSASPGETQYF
TRBJ1-4,TRBV12-3/TRBV12-4,CASTPGQGNEELFF
TRBJ2-1,TRBV6-6,CASSFRGTGGNEQFF
TRBJ2-7,TRBV29-1,CSVETDSHYEQYF
TRBJ2-3,TRBV11-2,CASSPRIAGSPPYF
TRBJ2-2,TRBV7-2,CASSLKNTGELFF
TRBJ2-7,TRBV7-9,CASSSAGGRNEQYF
TRBJ1-5,TRBV9,CASSVGVHQPQHF
TRBJ2-5,TRBV5-1,CASSLVSNQETQYF
TRBJ2-3,TRBV20-1,CSAPTSVGSDTQYF
TRBJ2-3,TRBV12-3/TRBV12-4,CASSPRAARGEDTQYF
TRBJ2-3,TRBV5-1,CASSLVGAGGTDTQYF
TRBJ2-2,TRBV3-1,CASSQEAGQGTYTGELFF
TRBJ2-3,TRBV6-6,CASSYGGSDTQYF
TRBJ2-5,TRBV7-2,CASSRQAGRLQETQYF
TRBJ2-1,TRBV10-2,CASSDSTSGKDEQFF
TRBJ2-4,TRBV20-1,CSATRRDRKNIQYF
NA,TRBV10-1,CASSTGTSGTYEQYF
TRBJ2-5,TRBV7-2,CASSLQWGGETQYF
TRBJ2-1,TRBV6-2/TRBV6-3,CASGEGGWNEQFF
TRBJ2-3,TRBV7-9,CASSQDRGADTQYF
TRBJ1-1,TRBV4-1,CASSSGPVNTEAFF
TRBJ2-1,TRBV24-1,CATSDPGQGPSGQFF
TRBJ1-2,TRBV7-2,CASSLDQGRGGYTF
TRBJ1-1,TRBV5-1,CASSLDGVGGTEAFF
NA,TRBV6-6,CASLRTGGNYEQYF
TRBJ2-1,TRBV2,CASSASGGTRNEQFF
TRBJ1-6,TRBV20-1,CSARGTEAGNSPLHF
NA,TRBV5-1,CASSPTGQGLYEQYF
TRBJ2-7,TRBV7-2,CASSLGGTGAYEQYF
TRBJ1-6,TRBV27,CASARTGLGSPLHF
TRBJ2-3,TRBV7-6,CASSLPAGGNTDTQYF
TRBJ2-5,TRBV25-1,CASSPRDGVQETQYF
TRBJ2-3,TRBV5-5,CASSSYSTDTQYF
NA,TRBV6-5,CASSLTSGTYNEQYF
TRBJ1-2,TRBV7-2,CASSWEGISGYTF
TRBJ2-7,TRBV20-1,CSAGTDYEQYF
TRBJ2-5,TRBV6-2/TRBV6-3,CASSYLGQGLETQYF
TRBJ1-6,TRBV6-5,CASSARVSPLHF
TRBJ1-1,TRBV4-1,CASSQTGTGFEAFF
TRBJ1-2,TRBV28,CAGSVRGSWFGYTF
TRBJ2-1,TRBV5-1,CASSLGGLAGAAVEEQFF
TRBJ2-3,TRBV19,CASSPPGTSGDSSTDTQYF
TRBJ1-4,TRBV18,CASSPPGQDFNEKLFF
TRBJ2-7,TRBV10-3,CAISEPAGAYEQYF
TRBJ2-3,TRBV6-5,CASSYPLAGGPVTDTQYF